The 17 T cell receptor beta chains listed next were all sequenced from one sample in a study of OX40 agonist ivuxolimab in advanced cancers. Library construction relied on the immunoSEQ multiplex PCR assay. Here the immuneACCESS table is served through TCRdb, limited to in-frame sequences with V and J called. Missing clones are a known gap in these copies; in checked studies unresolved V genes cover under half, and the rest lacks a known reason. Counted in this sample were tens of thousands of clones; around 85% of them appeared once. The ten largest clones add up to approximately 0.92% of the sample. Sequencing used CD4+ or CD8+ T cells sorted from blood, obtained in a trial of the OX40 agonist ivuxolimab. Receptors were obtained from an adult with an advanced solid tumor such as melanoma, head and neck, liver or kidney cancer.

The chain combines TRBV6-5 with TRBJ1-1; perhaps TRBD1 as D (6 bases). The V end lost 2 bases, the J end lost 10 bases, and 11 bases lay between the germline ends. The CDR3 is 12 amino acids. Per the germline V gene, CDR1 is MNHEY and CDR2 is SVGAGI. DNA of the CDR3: TGTGCCAGCAGTTACAGAGGGGGGGGAGCTTTCTTT. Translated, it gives CASSYRGGGAFF.

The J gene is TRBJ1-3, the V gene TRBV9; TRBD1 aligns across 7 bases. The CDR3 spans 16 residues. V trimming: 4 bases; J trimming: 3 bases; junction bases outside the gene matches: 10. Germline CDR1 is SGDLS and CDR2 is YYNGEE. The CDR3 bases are TGTGCCAGCAGCACAAAGAAGGGGGCGGTTGGAAACACCATATATTTT. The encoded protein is CASSTKKGAVGNTIYF.

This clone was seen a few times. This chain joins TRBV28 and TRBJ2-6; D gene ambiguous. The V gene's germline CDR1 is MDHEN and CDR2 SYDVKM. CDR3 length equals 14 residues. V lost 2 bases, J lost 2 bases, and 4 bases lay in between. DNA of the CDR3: TGTGCCAGCAGTTTACTTACTGGGGCCAACGTCCTGACTTTC. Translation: CASSLLTGANVLTF. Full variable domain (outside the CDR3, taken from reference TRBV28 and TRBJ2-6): DVKVTQSSRYLVKRTGEKVFLECVQDMDHENMFWYRQDPGLGLRLIYFSYDVKMKEKGDIPEGYSVSREKKERFSLILESASTNQTSMYLCASSLLTGANVLTFGAGSRLTVL.

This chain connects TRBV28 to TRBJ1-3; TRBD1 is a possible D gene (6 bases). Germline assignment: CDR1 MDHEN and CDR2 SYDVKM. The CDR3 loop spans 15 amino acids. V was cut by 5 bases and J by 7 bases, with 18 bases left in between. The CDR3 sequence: CASSPPGGLGNTIYF. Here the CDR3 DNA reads TGTGCCAGCAGTCCCCCCGGGGGGCTAGGGAACACCATATATTTT. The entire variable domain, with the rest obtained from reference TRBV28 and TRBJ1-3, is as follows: DVKVTQSSRYLVKRTGEKVFLECVQDMDHENMFWYRQDPGLGLRLIYFSYDVKMKEKGDIPEGYSVSREKKERFSLILESASTNQTSMYLCASSPPGGLGNTIYFGEGSWLTVV.

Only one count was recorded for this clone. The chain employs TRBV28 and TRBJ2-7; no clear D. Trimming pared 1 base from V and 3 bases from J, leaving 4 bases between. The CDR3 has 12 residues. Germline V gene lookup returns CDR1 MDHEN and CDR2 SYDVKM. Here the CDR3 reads CASSLSGYEQYF. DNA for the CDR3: TGTGCCAGCAGTTTATCAGGCTACGAGCAGTACTTC.

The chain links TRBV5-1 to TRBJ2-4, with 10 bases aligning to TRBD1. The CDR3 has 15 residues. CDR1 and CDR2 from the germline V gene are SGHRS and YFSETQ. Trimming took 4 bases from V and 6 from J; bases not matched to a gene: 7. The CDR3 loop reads CASSLGDRGLNIQYF. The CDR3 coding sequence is TGCGCCAGCAGCCTAGGGGACAGGGGCTTAAACATTCAGTACTTC.

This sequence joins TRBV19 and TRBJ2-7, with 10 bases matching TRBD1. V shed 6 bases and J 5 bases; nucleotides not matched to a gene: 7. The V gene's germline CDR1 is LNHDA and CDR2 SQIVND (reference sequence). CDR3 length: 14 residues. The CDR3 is CASREGQGIHEQYF. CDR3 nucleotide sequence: TGTGCCAGTAGGGAGGGACAGGGGATCCACGAGCAGTACTTC.

CDR3 region: CASSPFQGNTIYF. The CDR3 DNA is TGTGCCAGCAGCCCTTTTCAGGGGAACACCATATATTTT. The chain recombines TRBV11-2 with TRBJ1-3, with D possibly matching TRBD1 (6 bases). The germline CDR1 and CDR2 sequences are SGHAT and FQNNGV. The CDR3 consists of 13 residues. V was clipped by 5 bases and J by 7 bases, with 12 bases between them.

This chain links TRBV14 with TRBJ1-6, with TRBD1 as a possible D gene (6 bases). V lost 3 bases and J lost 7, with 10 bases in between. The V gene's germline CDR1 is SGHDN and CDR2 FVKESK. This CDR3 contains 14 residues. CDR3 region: CASSHTGQNSPLHF. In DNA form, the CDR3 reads TGTGCCAGCAGCCATACGGGACAAAATTCACCCCTCCACTTT.

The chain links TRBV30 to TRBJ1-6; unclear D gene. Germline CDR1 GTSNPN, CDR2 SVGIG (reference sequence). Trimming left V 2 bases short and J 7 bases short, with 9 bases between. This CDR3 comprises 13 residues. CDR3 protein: CAWSPQTNSPLHF. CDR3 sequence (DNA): TGTGCCTGGAGTCCACAAACGAATTCACCCCTCCACTTT.

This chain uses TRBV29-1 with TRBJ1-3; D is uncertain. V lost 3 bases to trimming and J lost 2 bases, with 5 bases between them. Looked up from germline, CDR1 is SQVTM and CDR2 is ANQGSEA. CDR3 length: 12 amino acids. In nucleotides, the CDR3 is TGCAGCGTTGATTCGCCTGGAAACACCATATATTTT. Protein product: CSVDSPGNTIYF. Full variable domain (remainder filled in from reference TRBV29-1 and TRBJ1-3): SAVISQKPSRDICQRGTSLTIQCQVDSQVTMMFWYRQQPGQSLTLIATANQGSEATYESGFVIDKFPISRPNLTFSTLTVSNMSPEDSSIYLCSVDSPGNTIYFGEGSWLTVV.

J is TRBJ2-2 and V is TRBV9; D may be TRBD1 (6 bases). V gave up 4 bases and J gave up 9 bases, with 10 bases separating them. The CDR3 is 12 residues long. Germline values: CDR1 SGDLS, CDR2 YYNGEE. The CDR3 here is CASSSTGWELFF. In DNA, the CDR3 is TGTGCCAGCAGCTCCACAGGGTGGGAGCTGTTTTTT.

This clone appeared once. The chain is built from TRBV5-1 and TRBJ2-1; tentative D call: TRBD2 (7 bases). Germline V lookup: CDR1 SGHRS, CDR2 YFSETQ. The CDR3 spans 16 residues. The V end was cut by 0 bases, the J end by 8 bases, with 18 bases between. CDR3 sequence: CASSLAGGLERDEQFF. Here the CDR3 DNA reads TGCGCCAGCAGCTTGGCCGGGGGGCTTGAAAGGGATGAGCAGTTCTTC.

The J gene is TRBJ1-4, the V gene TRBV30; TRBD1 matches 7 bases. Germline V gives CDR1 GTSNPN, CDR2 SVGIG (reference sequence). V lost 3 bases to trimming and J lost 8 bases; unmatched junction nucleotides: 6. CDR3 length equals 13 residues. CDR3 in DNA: TGTGCCTGGAGAGACAGGGCCGTGGAAAAACTGTTTTTT. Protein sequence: CAWRDRAVEKLFF.

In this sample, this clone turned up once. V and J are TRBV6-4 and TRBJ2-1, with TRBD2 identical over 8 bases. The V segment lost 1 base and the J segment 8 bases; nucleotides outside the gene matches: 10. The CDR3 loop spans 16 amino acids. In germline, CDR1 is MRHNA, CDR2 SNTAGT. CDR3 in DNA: TGTGCCAGCAGTGACTTGGAAGCGGGGGTTGTGGATGAGCAGTTCTTC. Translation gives CASSDLEAGVVDEQFF.

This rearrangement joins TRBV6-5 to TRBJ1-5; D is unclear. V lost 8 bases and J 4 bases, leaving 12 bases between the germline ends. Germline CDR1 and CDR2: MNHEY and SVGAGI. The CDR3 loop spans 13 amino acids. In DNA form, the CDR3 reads TGTGCCAGCGCCCCGCGCGAGAATCAGCCCCAGCATTTT. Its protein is CASAPRENQPQHF.

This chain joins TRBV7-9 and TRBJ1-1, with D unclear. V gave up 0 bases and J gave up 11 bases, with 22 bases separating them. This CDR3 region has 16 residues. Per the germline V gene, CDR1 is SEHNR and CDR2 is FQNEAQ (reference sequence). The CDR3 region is CASSLAELPSVNQAFF. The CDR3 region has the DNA TGTGCCAGCAGCTTAGCGGAACTCCCATCGGTCAACCAGGCTTTCTTT.